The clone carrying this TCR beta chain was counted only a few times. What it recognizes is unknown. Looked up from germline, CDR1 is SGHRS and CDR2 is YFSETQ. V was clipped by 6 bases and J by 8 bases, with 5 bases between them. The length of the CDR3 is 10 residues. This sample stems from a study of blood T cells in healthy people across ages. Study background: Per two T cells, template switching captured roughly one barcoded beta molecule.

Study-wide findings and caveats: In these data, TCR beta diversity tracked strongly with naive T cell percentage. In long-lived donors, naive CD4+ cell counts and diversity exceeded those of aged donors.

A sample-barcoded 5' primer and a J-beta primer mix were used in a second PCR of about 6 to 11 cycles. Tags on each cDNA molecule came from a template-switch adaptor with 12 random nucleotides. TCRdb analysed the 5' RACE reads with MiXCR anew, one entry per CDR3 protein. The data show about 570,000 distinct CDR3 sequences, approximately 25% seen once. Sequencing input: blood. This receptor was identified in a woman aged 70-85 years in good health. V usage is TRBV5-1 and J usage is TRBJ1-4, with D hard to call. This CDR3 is CASKGEKLFF. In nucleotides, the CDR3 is TGCGCCAGCAAGGGCGAAAAACTGTTTTTT. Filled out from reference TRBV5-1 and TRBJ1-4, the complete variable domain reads KAGVTQTPRYLIKTRGQQVTLSCSPISGHRSVSWYQQTPGQGLQFLFEYFSETQRNKGNFPGRFSGRQFSNSRSEMNVSTLELGDSALYLCASKGEKLFFGSGTQLSVL.